What follows are 18 T cell receptor beta chains derived from one specimen sequenced in a study of T cell responses to AZD1222 COVID-19 vaccine. Measured with immunoSEQ multiplex PCR; TCRdb has only the in-frame clones, and not every one. The sample records approximately 140,000 clones, around 88% being singletons. Sequencing was performed on peripheral blood, taken on day 0 of AZD1222 vaccination. Receptor source: an adult in good health.

The chain links TRBV15 to TRBJ2-7; 11 positions match TRBD2. The CDR3 is 21 amino acids. Germline lookup yields CDR1 LNHNV and CDR2 YYDKDF (reference sequence). The ends lost 5 bases at V and 0 bases at J; junction bases unmatched: 21. The CDR3 DNA reads TGTGCCACCAGCTCCGAGGGGGTTCAGAACCTAGCGGGGGGTTTCTCCTACGAGCAGTACTTC. This encodes CATSSEGVQNLAGGFSYEQYF.

Details on this clone: Mismatch with germline at one junction end may stem from a read error. The chain has TRBV28 and TRBJ2-4, with a tentative D call TRBD1 (6 bases). Germline CDR1 MDHEN, CDR2 SYDVKM. The CDR3 contains 15 residues. CDR3: CASGLTGEGKNIQYF. The CDR3 nucleotides are TGTGCCAGCGGTTTGACAGGAGAAGGCAAAAACATTCAGTACTTC.

The chain couples TRBV28 to TRBJ1-1; D is unresolved. V lost 3 bases and J lost 11, with 10 bases in between. This CDR3 comprises 11 residues. Germline CDR1 and CDR2: MDHEN and SYDVKM. The CDR3 loop is CASSLRRGAFF. Written as DNA, the CDR3 is TGTGCCAGCAGTTTGAGGCGTGGGGCTTTCTTT.

The chain links TRBV6-5 to TRBJ1-5; tentative D call: TRBD1 (6 bases). This CDR3 contains 15 residues. CDR1 and CDR2 from the germline V gene are MNHEY and SVGAGI. V shed 2 bases and J shed 0 bases, with 8 bases lying between them. The CDR3 nucleotides read TGTGCCAGCAGTTACGAGGGGGGTAGCAATCAGCCCCAGCATTTT. This codes for CASSYEGGSNQPQHF.

The chain employs TRBV27 and TRBJ1-6, with TRBD1 identical over 8 bases. Looked up from germline, CDR1 is MNHEY and CDR2 is SMNVEV (reference sequence). This CDR3 has 16 residues. V shed 6 bases, J shed 0 bases, and the junction held 4 bases outside the gene matches. CDR3 in amino acids: CASRYTGGSYNSPLHF. DNA of the CDR3: TGTGCCAGCAGGTATACAGGGGGCTCCTATAATTCACCCCTCCACTTT.

The chain carries TRBV10-3 and TRBJ2-7, with 11 bases fitting TRBD1. CDR3 length equals 17 residues. CDR1 is ENHRY, CDR2 SYGVKD, per germline. The junction had 14 bases not matched to a gene; V was cut back by 5 bases and J by 5 bases. As DNA, the CDR3 is TGTGCCATCAGTCACCCGGACAGGGGGCTTCTTTGGGACGAGCAGTACTTC. Translating it yields CAISHPDRGLLWDEQYF.

This clone was found a few times. The chain couples TRBV6-4 to TRBJ2-3; 8 positions agree with TRBD2. The V gene end was trimmed by 6 bases and the J gene end by 2 bases; junction bases not matched to a gene: 4. Germline V gene data show CDR1 as MRHNA and CDR2 as SNTAGT. The CDR3 contains 14 residues. The CDR3 DNA sequence: TGTGCCAGCAGCGGTAGCGGGGACACAGATACGCAGTATTTT. It encodes CASSGSGDTDTQYF.

The genes are TRBV5-1 and TRBJ2-5; D gene ambiguous. This CDR3 is built from 11 residues. Trimming shortened V by 2 bases and J by 4 bases, and 3 bases separated the two germline ends. Looked up from germline, CDR1 is SGHRS and CDR2 is YFSETQ. Written as DNA, the CDR3 is TGCGCCAGCAGCTTCCGAGAGACCCAGTACTTC. Its protein product is CASSFRETQYF. Using reference TRBV5-1 and TRBJ2-5 for the parts outside the CDR3, the full variable domain is KAGVTQTPRYLIKTRGQQVTLSCSPISGHRSVSWYQQTPGQGLQFLFEYFSETQRNKGNFPGRFSGRQFSNSRSEMNVSTLELGDSALYLCASSFRETQYFGPGTRLLVL.

This chain uses TRBV18 with TRBJ2-7; D gene ambiguous. Germline V gene data show CDR1 as KGHSH and CDR2 as LQKENI. This CDR3 has 12 residues. Trimming shortened V by 2 bases and J by 6 bases, and 8 bases separated the two germline ends. CDR3 DNA sequence: TGTGCCAGCTCACCAATGGCGATCGAGCAGTACTTC. This translates into CASSPMAIEQYF.

The chain combines TRBV6-5 with TRBJ1-3; TRBD1 might be the D (5 bases). The CDR3 runs to 16 residues. Germline CDR1 is MNHEY and CDR2 is SVGAGI. V lost 1 base to trimming and J lost 4 bases, with 14 bases between them. The CDR3 loop is CASSYFTGTFGNTIYF. DNA of the CDR3: TGTGCCAGCAGTTACTTTACCGGGACGTTCGGAAACACCATATATTTT.

The rearrangement joins TRBV20-1 to TRBJ1-5; D call uncertain. The germline V and J ends were trimmed by 3 bases and 0 bases, with 3 bases remaining between them. From germline, CDR1 is DFQATT and CDR2 SNEGSKA (reference sequence). There are 12 residues in the CDR3. CDR3 sequence (DNA): TGCAGTGCTAGTTTTAGCAATCAGCCCCAGCATTTT. It translates to CSASFSNQPQHF.

This rearrangement joins TRBV5-5 to TRBJ1-1; 7 positions agree with TRBD1. CDR3 length: 14 residues. Germline assignment: CDR1 SGHKS and CDR2 YYEKEE (reference sequence). V lost 1 base to trimming and J lost 5 bases; unmatched junction nucleotides: 5. CDR3 nucleotide sequence: TGTGCCAGCAGCTTGAAGACAGGGCTAACTGAAGCTTTCTTT. This gives the protein CASSLKTGLTEAFF.

The V gene is TRBV29-1, the J gene TRBJ2-3; 11 positions match TRBD2. Germline V gene lookup returns CDR1 SQVTM and CDR2 ANQGSEA. V lost 5 bases, J lost 3 bases, and 4 bases stayed unmatched. The CDR3 consists of 14 residues. The DNA of the CDR3 is TGCAGCGTTTTTTCTAGCGGGGGGACAGATACGCAGTATTTT. The encoded protein is CSVFSSGGTDTQYF.

This CDR3 is CASSQDGGDQPQHF. The CDR3 region has the DNA TGCGCCAGCAGCCAAGATGGGGGGGACCAGCCCCAGCATTTT. V is TRBV4-1 and J is TRBJ1-5; TRBD1 is a possible D gene (5 bases). CDR1 and CDR2 from the germline V gene are MGHRA and YSYEKL. V lost 0 bases to trimming and J lost 7 bases, with 10 bases between them. There are 14 residues in the CDR3.

V is TRBV19 and J is TRBJ1-1, with 7 positions matching TRBD1. Germline CDR1 LNHDA, CDR2 SQIVND (reference sequence). The CDR3 has 16 residues. Trimming took 1 base from V and 1 from J; bases not matched to a gene: 6. This chain's CDR3 is CASSIGGDRPNTEAFF. The CDR3, as DNA: TGTGCCAGTAGTATAGGGGGGGACAGACCGAACACTGAAGCTTTCTTT.

The chain has TRBV24-1 and TRBJ1-2, with 8 bases matching TRBD1. The CDR3 has 13 residues. Looked up from germline, CDR1 is KGHDR and CDR2 is SFDVKD. The V gene end was trimmed by 5 bases and the J gene end by 6 bases; junction bases not matched to a gene: 4. In DNA, the CDR3 is TGTGCCACCAGTGGCGGACAGGGAGATGGCTACACCTTC. Its protein is CATSGGQGDGYTF.

The chain uses TRBV4-3 and TRBJ1-3; D not resolved. From germline, CDR1 is LGHNA and CDR2 YSLEER. Trimming cost V 4 bases and J 7 bases, with 11 bases left between them. The CDR3 contains 13 residues. The CDR3 nucleotides read TGCGCCAGCAGCCCAACGATCGGGAACACCATATATTTT. It codes for CASSPTIGNTIYF.

The rearrangement links TRBV7-3 to TRBJ1-6; TRBD1 agrees at 7 bases. This CDR3 has 15 amino acids. Germline V CDR1 and CDR2: SGHTA, FQGTGA. V lost 2 bases, J lost 7 bases, and 5 bases stayed unmatched. CDR3 in DNA: TGTGCCAGCAGCTTAGGAGGGGGCACAAATTCACCCCTCCACTTT. This gives the protein CASSLGGGTNSPLHF.